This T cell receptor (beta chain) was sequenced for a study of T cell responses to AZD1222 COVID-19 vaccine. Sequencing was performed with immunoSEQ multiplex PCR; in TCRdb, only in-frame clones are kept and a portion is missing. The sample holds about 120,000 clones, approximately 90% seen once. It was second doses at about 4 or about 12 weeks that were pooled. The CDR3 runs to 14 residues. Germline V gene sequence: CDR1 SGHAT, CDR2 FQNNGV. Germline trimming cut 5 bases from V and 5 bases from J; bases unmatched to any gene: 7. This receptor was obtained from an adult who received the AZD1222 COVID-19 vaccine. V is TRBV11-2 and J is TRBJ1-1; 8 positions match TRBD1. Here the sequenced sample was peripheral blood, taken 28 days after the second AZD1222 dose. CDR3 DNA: TGTGCCAGCAGCATCACAGGGGGGTGGACTGAAGCTTTCTTT. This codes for CASSITGGWTEAFF.